These 6 T cell receptor beta chains were sequenced from one sample in a study of tumor-infiltrating lymphocytes in primary liver carcinoma. Co-extraction of RNA and DNA was performed on roughly 17-32 mg of unsorted bulk tissue. The input was approximately 500 ng total RNA; TCR beta cDNA was made from it with a constant-region primer. Employing slightly modified ARM-PCR, three nested multiplex PCR rounds were run, and these gave rise to the TCR beta libraries. Primers for the first two PCR rounds were TRBV1-TRBV30 forward primers and a C-beta reverse primer (around 10 cycles per round). MiXCR, applied by TCRdb to the multiplex PCR reads, yields one record per CDR3 protein. The sample shows 40,000 to 55,000 distinct CDR3 sequences, about 80% of them seen only once. Sequenced material: liver tumor tissue from sampling region 5. The subset: tumor region T5, tumor centre. The receptor source for this set is a man in his forties or fifties with primary liver carcinoma and hepatitis B virus infection.

A note on this clonotype: Because it lacks the conserved phenylalanine or tryptophan at the end, this CDR3 is likely a read error. The chain has TRBV5-1 and TRBJ1-1; 7 bases match TRBD1. This CDR3 has 15 residues. Looked up from germline, CDR1 is SGHRS and CDR2 is YFSETQ. CDR3 in DNA: TGCACCAGCAATTTGCAGACAGGGATGAACACTGAAGCTTTCCTT. This sequence encodes CTSNLQTGMNTEAFL.

As for this clonotype: One end of the junction does not line up with germline, which may come from a read error. CDR3 sequence: CTSSLHKGLSPLHF. CDR3 DNA sequence: TGTACCAGCAGCTTACACAAGGGACTTTCACCCCTCCACTTT. The chain joins TRBV11-2 to TRBJ1-6; D is possibly TRBD1 (5 bases). CDR1 and CDR2 (germline): SGHAT, FQNNGV. This CDR3 spans 14 amino acids.

With respect to this clonotype: The conserved closing phenylalanine or tryptophan is absent in this CDR3, likely reflecting a read error. The rearrangement links TRBV11-3 to TRBJ2-3; TRBD1 or TRBD2 may be the D gene (5 bases each). The CDR3 consists of 15 residues. Germline lookup yields CDR1 SGHNT and CDR2 YENEEA. The CDR3 here is CASSPGGGPTDTQYL. The CDR3 coding sequence is TGTGCCAGTAGCCCCGGTGGGGGTCCCACAGATACACAGTATCTT.

A remark on this clonotype: The junction shows a germline mismatch at one end, possibly a read error. The rearrangement joins TRBV6-6 to TRBJ1-1; 7 bases line up with TRBD1. The CDR3 runs 14 residues. Germline V gene sequence: CDR1 MNHNY, CDR2 SVGAGI (reference sequence). The CDR3 loop is CVSSGDSKNTEAFF. The CDR3 DNA reads TGTGTCAGTTCCGGGGACAGTAAGAACACAGAAGCTTTCTTT.

With regard to this clonotype: At one end, the junction sequence differs from germline, possibly due to a read error. The chain is built from TRBV12-3 or TRBV12-4 and TRBJ2-3, with 8 bases matching TRBD2. The CDR3 spans 17 residues. The CDR3 loop is CASSSPTSGRSTDTEYF. The CDR3 region has the DNA TGTGCCAGCAGTTCCCCAACGAGCGGGAGAAGTACAGATACGGAGTATTTT.

Points on this clonotype: At one boundary the junction diverges from the germline segment, which might be a read error. V gene TRBV29-1 combines with J gene TRBJ2-5, with D possibly TRBD2 on 6 matching bases. CDR1 is SQVTM and CDR2 is ANQGSEA in the germline V gene. The length of the CDR3 is 14 residues. The CDR3 DNA reads TGCATCGTTGGTATCGCGGGAACATCGGAGACCCAGTACTTC. It specifies CIVGIAGTSETQYF.